This T cell receptor beta chain was sequenced in a study of shared clonotypes between healthy human individuals (dated by TCRdb to about 2020). Background on the whole study: The cohort included a few men and two women between 18 and 49 years of age. Blood TCR repertoires of four to six healthy adults were deeply sequenced to estimate repertoire size and the extent of clonotype sharing between individuals. Libraries were prepared and TCR repertoires were sequenced by different laboratories using diverse techniques, in order to increase sequencing depth and limit assay-specific biases. Per donor, leukapheresis produced somewhere between about 0.9 and 9.5 billion PBMCs. For each donor, CD4 naive and CD4 memory were each run on three plates, CD8 naive on two plates, and CD8 memory on one plate.

Using the deep immunoSEQ assay, multiplex PCR amplified TCR CDR3 regions from genomic DNA. For each cell subset, the extracted genomic DNA was distributed evenly across all wells of several immunoSEQ 96-well plates, and each plate served as one replicate. For sorted subsets, 200 to 250 ng of genomic DNA, equivalent to 30,000 or so T cell genomes, went into each replicate PCR. Purified libraries were measured with a Qubit 3.0 fluorometer, size-checked on a Bioanalyzer 2100, and measured again with the KAPA Library Quantification kit. Every immunoSEQ 96-well plate was sequenced on a separate single-read 150-cycle Illumina NextSeq 550 flow cell. Per the authors' processing: Because only junctional sequences without quality scores were contained in the immunoSEQ output, filtering matching that applied to full-length reads could not be performed. To assign V/J genes and CDR3, sequences were annotated against IMGT germline references using PyIR, a Python wrapper for IgBLAST v1.9. Reads with weak V/J assignments (E-value above 1e-6), missing CDR3, stop codons, out-of-frame junctions, or ambiguous translated residues were removed. V3J clonotypes were defined as sequences sharing an identical inferred V gene, J gene, and CDR3 amino acid sequence. Percentage overlap between repertoires was computed as shared unique clonotypes divided by the size of the smaller repertoire. Repertoire richness was assessed with RTK rarefaction, the Chao1 estimator, and Recon v2.1 estimates of unobserved clonotypes. Generation probabilities for all TCRbeta clonotypes obtained by the gDNA method from a handful of donors were computed using OLGA. The immuneACCESS repertoire file appears here via TCRdb, limited to in-frame rearrangements. These files lack a portion of the clones; in checked studies, under half of the deficit traces to unresolved V genes, and the cause of the others is not known. The V and J calls and the clone size are those of that table, but D and trimming were determined from the DNA. This sample lists about 2.4 million clones; more than 85% were detected once. The ten largest make up approximately 0.35% of the sample.

For CDR1 and CDR2, the germline V gene (reference sequence) lists SEHNR and FQNEAQ. V loses 5 bases of germline sequence and J loses 6 bases, and the interval between the two ends is 10 bases. The cysteine opens and the phenylalanine closes a CDR3 of 12 amino acids. Of all the DNA, just the CDR3 is kept, 36 bases in frame from base 1. Overall study outcomes, separate from this receptor: Compared with non-shared clonotypes, clonotypes shared by all four sorted-subset donors had higher generation probabilities. Rarefaction of sorted-subset datasets indicated incomplete sequencing despite the large sequencing depth. Sampling was restricted to blood, and TCR repertoires in tissue are likely to differ from TCR repertoires in blood. Naive subsets generally had larger estimated clonotype richness than memory subsets. Pairwise subsampling indicated that sequencing depth was expected to affect the degree of clonotype sharing among donors. Across a handful of donors, roughly 5% of naive CD4, approximately 3.6% of naive CD8, under 2.5% of memory CD4, and 0.4% of memory CD8 clonotypes were shared. Because the study included a small number of donors, the genetic and exposure-history diversity represented was limited.

Regarding this clone: The antigen it binds to is not known. No per-base quality is available; no much larger clone lies one base away.

The donors were healthy, HIV-negative adults with no recently reported acute infections or vaccinations. Only Caucasian adults living in Nashville, Tennessee, USA were represented among the donors. Magnetic negative selection was used to enrich CD4+ T cells, after which naive cells were positively selected on CD45RA and the negative fraction became the memory subset. After blood collection by leukapheresis, PBMCs were isolated using Ficoll-Histopaque density gradient centrifugation and then cryopreserved in the vapor phase of liquid nitrogen. Purity and quantity of every magnetically sorted T cell population were checked by analytical flow cytometry. Genomic DNA was isolated from each sorted fraction and quantified by UV absorbance on a Nanodrop 2000c.

This chain is built from TRBV7-9 and TRBJ1-1; TRBD1 is possibly the D segment (5 matching bases). Sequencing was performed on naive CD4+ T cells from PBMCs. Per the publication, the cell subset or site label means: CD45RA+ positively selected. This TCR was sampled from a man aged 18 to 35 in good health. Some clones in this sample may be carry-over from other donors' samples. The CDR3 region: CASSVRGSEAFF. The nucleotide sequence reads TGTGCCAGCAGCGTTCGGGGGTCTGAAGCTTTCTTT.